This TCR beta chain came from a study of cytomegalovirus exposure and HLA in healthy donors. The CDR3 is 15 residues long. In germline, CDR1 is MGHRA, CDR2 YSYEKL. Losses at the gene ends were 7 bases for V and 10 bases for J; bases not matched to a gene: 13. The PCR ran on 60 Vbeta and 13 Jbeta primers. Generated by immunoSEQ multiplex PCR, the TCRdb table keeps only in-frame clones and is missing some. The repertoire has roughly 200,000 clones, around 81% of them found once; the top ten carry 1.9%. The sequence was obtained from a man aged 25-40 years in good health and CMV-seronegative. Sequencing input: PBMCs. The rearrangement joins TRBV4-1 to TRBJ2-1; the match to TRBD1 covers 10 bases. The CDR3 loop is CASTPGQGFDWEQFF. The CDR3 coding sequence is TGCGCCAGCACTCCGGGACAGGGGTTCGATTGGGAGCAGTTCTTC.